The clone carrying this T cell receptor gamma chain was recorded at least ten times. TCRdb records a much larger clone's protein for this DNA, with a difference at residue 3 that likely arises from a read error; the protein given is the translation of the DNA. This CDR3 is built from 13 residues. Per the germline V gene, CDR1 is EGSTGY and CDR2 is YDSYTSSV. Gammadelta T cells were flow-sorted from PBMC into Vgamma9/Vdelta2+ and Vdelta2-negative populations for bulk analysis. These data come from a study of γδ T cells in repeated Plasmodium falciparum infection. TCRdb re-called the multiplex PCR reads through CATT. The repertoire holds roughly 13,000 gamma-chain clones, with about 1.5% as singletons.

Sequencing was performed on gamma-delta T cells from blood. This clonotype originated in a pool of human donors (malaria-infected and uninfected, not separated). This chain joins TRGV4 and TRGJ1 or TRGJ2. The J gene is not listed in TCRdb, so it was assigned here from a DNA match to germline. This CDR3 is CAAWDYLGREKLF. DNA of the CDR3: TGTGCCGCCTGGGATTATTTAGGGAGGGAGAAACTCTTT.